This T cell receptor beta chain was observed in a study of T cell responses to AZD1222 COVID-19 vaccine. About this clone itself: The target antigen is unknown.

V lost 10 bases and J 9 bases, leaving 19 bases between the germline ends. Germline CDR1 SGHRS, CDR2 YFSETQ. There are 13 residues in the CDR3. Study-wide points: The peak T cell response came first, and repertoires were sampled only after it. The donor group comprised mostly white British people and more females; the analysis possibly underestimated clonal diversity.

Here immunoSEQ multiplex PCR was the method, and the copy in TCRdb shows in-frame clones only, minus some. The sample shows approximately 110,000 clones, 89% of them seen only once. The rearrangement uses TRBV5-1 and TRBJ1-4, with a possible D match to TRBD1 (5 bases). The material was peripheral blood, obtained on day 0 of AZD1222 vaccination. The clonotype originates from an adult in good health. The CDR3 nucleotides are TGCGCCCGATTACCAGGGACCTATAAAAAACTGTTTTTT. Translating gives CARLPGTYKKLFF.